The rows below give T cell receptor beta chains drawn from one sample of a study of siplizumab effects on memory and regulatory T cells. Some clones are missing from TCRdb's copy, which holds only in-frame ones; the method was immunoSEQ multiplex PCR. The table includes 90,000 to 120,000 clones, around 90% detected once. The source material was CD4+ T cells sorted from blood. These receptors were obtained from a human donor in good health. Some clones in this sample may be carry-over from other donors' samples. Both conserved end residues are part of each CDR3. Fields, in order: D gene, V gene, J gene, clone size, CDR3 DNA, CDR3 protein. A D gene is named only where the DNA matches it firmly. Clone size is given for some rows only: seen once, a few or many times, or a class if the clone is expanded.

.	TRBV6-1	TRBJ1-5	.	TGTGCCAGCAGTGAAGTTAGCAATCAGCCCCAGCATTTT	CASSEVSNQPQHF
TRBD2	TRBV18	TRBJ2-7	.	TGTGCCAGCTCACTACCGGGCGGGAGGCGTGGCGAGCAGTACTTC	CASSLPGGRRGEQYF
.	TRBV4-1	TRBJ1-6	.	TGCGCCAGCACCCTTACCGCCGGGACCCTTAAGAGCTCCTATAATTCACCCCTCCACTTT	CASTLTAGTLKSSYNSPLHF
TRBD1	TRBV2	TRBJ1-5	once	TGTGCCAGCAGTCCAACTCCTACAGGGGTTCAGCCCCAGCATTTT	CASSPTPTGVQPQHF
TRBD1	TRBV28	TRBJ1-2	.	TGTGCCAGCAGTTCACCCGGGACAGGGGACTATGGCTACACCTTC	CASSSPGTGDYGYTF
.	TRBV28	TRBJ1-6	.	TGTGCCAGCAGTGATCTCACCCCTAATTCACCCCTCCACTTT	CASSDLTPNSPLHF
.	TRBV2	TRBJ2-7	.	TGTGCCAGCAAGACTGGGACTGCCAGCTACGAGCAGTACTTC	CASKTGTASYEQYF
TRBD1	TRBV6-6	TRBJ1-5	.	TGTGCCAGCAGGCTGGGACAGAGCAATCAGCCCCAGCATTTT	CASRLGQSNQPQHF
TRBD1	TRBV19	TRBJ1-1	.	TGTGCCAGTAGTTTACAGGGGGGCACTGAAGCTTTCTTT	CASSLQGGTEAFF
.	TRBV12-5	TRBJ2-3	.	TGTGCTAGTGGTTTGGGGGGGATCGGAGATACGCAGTATTTT	CASGLGGIGDTQYF
.	TRBV7-9	TRBJ1-2	few	TGTGCCAGCAGGGCGAACTATGGCTACACCTTC	CASRANYGYTF
TRBD1	TRBV2	TRBJ2-3	once	TGTGCCAGCAGGACAGGGATTGTGGCAGATACGCAGTATTTT	CASRTGIVADTQYF
TRBD1	TRBV6-4	TRBJ2-1	.	TGTGCCAGCAGATTTAAGACAGGGACGGATGAGCAGTTCTTC	CASRFKTGTDEQFF
.	TRBV11-2	TRBJ2-5	.	TGTGCTTCTCTAGGGCTCCAAGAGACCCAGTACTTC	CASLGLQETQYF
.	TRBV7-2	TRBJ2-5	.	TGTGCCAGCAGCGGAAACCCGGAGGGGACCCAGTACTTC	CASSGNPEGTQYF
.	TRBV5-1	TRBJ2-7	.	TGCGCCAGCAGCCTGGCAGGGGGGCAGGGCTACGAGCAGTACTTC	CASSLAGGQGYEQYF
.	TRBV19	TRBJ1-4	once	TGTGCCAGTACCGAGGGATATGGGGAAAAACTGTTTTTT	CASTEGYGEKLFF
.	TRBV28	TRBJ2-3	.	TGTGCCAGCAGTTTAGGTTCCCTCGGCACAGATACGCAGTATTTT	CASSLGSLGTDTQYF